This T cell receptor delta chain stems from a study of gamma-delta T cells after stem cell transplantation. On this clone: With a far larger clone one base away, a read error is the likely cause. The same CDR3 can be traced to other DNA sequences in this sample.

TCRdb re-called the RT-PCR reads using CATT. The table lists more than 2,000 delta-chain clones, about 30% of them singletons. Germline loops: CDR1 GEAIGNYY, CDR2 EKD. The CDR3 is 13 amino acids. Between the trimmed V and J ends, which lost 7 bases and 0 bases, there was a span of 11 bases. This clonotype was sampled from a human donor. It is not recorded whose cells these are; they may come from a transplant donor. The V and J genes are TRDV2 and TRDJ1, with D hard to call. Specimen: gamma-delta T cells. The DNA for the CDR3 is TGTGCCTGCGATGCTATCCACACCGATAAACTCATCTTT. It encodes CACDAIHTDKLIF.